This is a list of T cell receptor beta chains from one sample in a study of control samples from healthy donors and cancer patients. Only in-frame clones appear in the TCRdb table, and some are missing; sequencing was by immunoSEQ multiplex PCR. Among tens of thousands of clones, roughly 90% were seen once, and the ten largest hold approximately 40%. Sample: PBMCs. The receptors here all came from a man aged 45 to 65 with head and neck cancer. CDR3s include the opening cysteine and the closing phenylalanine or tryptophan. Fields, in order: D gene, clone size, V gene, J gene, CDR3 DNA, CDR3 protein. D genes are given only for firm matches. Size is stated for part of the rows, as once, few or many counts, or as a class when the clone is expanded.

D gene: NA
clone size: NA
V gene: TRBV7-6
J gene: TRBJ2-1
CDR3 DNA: TGTGCCACCCAGCGGGCGGGGGCATCAGATGAGCAGTTCTTC
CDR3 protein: CATQRAGASDEQFF

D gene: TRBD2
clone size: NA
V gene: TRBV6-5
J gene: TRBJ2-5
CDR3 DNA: TGTGCCAGCAGGACTAGCGGGGGCCCCCAAGAGACCCAGTACTTC
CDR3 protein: CASRTSGGPQETQYF

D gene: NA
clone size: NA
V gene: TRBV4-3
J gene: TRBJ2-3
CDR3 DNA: TGCGCCAGCAGCCAAGATTTCGAGGGGACAGATACGCAGTATTTT
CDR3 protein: CASSQDFEGTDTQYF

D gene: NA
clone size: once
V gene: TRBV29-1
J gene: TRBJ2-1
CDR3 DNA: TGCAGCGTTGGATTCTGGACTGGGGGGTCAGGGGATGAGCAGTTCTTC
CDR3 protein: CSVGFWTGGSGDEQFF

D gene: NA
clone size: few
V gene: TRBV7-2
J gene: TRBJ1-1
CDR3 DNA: TGTGCCAGCAGCTTAACATCGGCGACTGAAGCTTTCTTT
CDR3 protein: CASSLTSATEAFF

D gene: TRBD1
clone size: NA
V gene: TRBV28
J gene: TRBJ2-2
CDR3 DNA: TGTGCCAGCAGTTCCTTGGGACAGACCACCGGGGAGCTGTTTTTT
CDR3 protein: CASSSLGQTTGELFF

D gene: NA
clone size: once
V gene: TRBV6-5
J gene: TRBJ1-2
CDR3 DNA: TGTGCCAGCAGCTCATCCGGTGATGGCTACACCTTC
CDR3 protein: CASSSSGDGYTF

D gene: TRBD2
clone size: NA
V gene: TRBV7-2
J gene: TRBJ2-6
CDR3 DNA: TGTGCCAGCAGCTCGCCGGCCACTTTAGCGGGGGGCGGGGCCAACGTCCTGACTTTC
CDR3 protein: CASSSPATLAGGGANVLTF

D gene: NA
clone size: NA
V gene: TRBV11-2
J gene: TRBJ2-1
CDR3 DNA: TGTGCCGGCAGCTTAGCTCGGGACGTCGGGGAGCAGTTCTTC
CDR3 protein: CAGSLARDVGEQFF

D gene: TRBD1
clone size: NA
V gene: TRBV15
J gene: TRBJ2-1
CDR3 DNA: TGTGCCACCAGCAGTGGACAGGGCTCCTACAATGAGCAGTTCTTC
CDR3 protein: CATSSGQGSYNEQFF

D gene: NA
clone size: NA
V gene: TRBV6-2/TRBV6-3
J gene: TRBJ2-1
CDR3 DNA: TGTGCCAGCAGTTACTCGGCACTATTGGGGGAGCAGTTCTTC
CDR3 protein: CASSYSALLGEQFF

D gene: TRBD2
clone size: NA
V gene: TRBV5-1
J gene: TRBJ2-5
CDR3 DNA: TGCGCCAGCAGCTTCTCTAGCGGCAAAGAGACCCAGTACTTC
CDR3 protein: CASSFSSGKETQYF

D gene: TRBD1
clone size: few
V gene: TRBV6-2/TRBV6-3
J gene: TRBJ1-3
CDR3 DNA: TGTGCCAGCAGCTTGACAGGGTCAGGAAACACCATATATTTT
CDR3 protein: CASSLTGSGNTIYF

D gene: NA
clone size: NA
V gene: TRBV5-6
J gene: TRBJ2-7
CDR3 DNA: TGTGCCAGCAGCTCCCTCCGCCGGGCTCCCTACGAGCAGTACTTC
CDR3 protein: CASSSLRRAPYEQYF

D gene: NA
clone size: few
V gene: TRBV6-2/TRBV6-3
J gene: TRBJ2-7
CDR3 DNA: TGTGCCAGCAGTTACGTTGCGGGGTTGGCCGAGCAGTACTTC
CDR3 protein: CASSYVAGLAEQYF

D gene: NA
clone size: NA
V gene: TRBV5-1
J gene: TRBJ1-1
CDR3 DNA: TGCGCCAGTAGAACAGGGAGGAGCACTGAAGCTTTCTTT
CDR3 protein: CASRTGRSTEAFF

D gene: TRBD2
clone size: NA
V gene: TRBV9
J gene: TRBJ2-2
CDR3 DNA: TGTGCCAGCAGCGTAGACCCGGCTAGCGGGAACACCGGGGAGCTGTTTTTT
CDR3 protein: CASSVDPASGNTGELFF

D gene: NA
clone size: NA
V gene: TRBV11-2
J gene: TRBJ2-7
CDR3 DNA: TGTGCCAGCAGGACCGCCTACGAGCAGTACTTC
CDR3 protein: CASRTAYEQYF

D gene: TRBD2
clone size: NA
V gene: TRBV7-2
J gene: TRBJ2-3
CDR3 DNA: TGTGCCAGCAGCGCAGTGGGGAGGGCAGATACGCAGTATTTT
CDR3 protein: CASSAVGRADTQYF

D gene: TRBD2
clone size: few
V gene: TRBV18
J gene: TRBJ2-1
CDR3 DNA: TGTGCCAGCTCACCACCGAAGTCTAGCGGAAATTACAATGAGCAGTTCTTC
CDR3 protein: CASSPPKSSGNYNEQFF

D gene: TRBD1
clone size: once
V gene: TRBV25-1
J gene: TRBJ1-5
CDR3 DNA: TGTGCCAGCAGTGCTTCGAGTACAGGGGGCAAACAGCCCCAGCATTTT
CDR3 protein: CASSASSTGGKQPQHF

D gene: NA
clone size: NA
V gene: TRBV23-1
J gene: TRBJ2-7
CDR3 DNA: TGCGCCGGCCCGACAGGGACTCTCTACGAGCAGTACTTC
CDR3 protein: CAGPTGTLYEQYF

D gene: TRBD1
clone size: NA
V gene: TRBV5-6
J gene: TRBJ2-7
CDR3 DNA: TGTGCCAGCAGCGACACAGGGGGTTTAACTTATGGGGAGCAGTACTTC
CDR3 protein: CASSDTGGLTYGEQYF